Given below is one TCR beta chain in context. The CDR3 is 16 amino acids. The V gene end was trimmed by 5 bases and the J gene end by 0 bases; junction bases not matched to a gene: 7. Germline V gene data show CDR1 as SGHRS and CDR2 as YFSETQ. As originally analysed: Researchers report that nucleated cell counts were estimated from reference gene primer amplification. Measured with immunoSEQ multiplex PCR; TCRdb has only the in-frame clones, and not every one. D and trimming come from the DNA, and the V and J calls and clone size come from that table. The sample shows about 340,000 clones, about 86% of them seen only once. These data belong to a study of blood T cell repertoires in COVID-19. Study-level information: There were acute and convalescent COVID-19 samples, and they came from the United States, Italy and Spain. Sample material is recorded as cDNA or gDNA derived from T cells, B-cell-depleted T cells, or PBMCs.

This clonotype was sampled from a man younger than 45 with active or convalescent COVID-19. The chain carries TRBV5-1 and TRBJ2-2; TRBD1 agrees at 7 bases. Specimen: peripheral blood. CDR3 DNA: TGCGCCAGCAGTCTACACAGGGGCGCGAACACCGGGGAGCTGTTTTTT. This encodes CASSLHRGANTGELFF. Variable domain in full (rest from reference TRBV5-1 and TRBJ2-2): KAGVTQTPRYLIKTRGQQVTLSCSPISGHRSVSWYQQTPGQGLQFLFEYFSETQRNKGNFPGRFSGRQFSNSRSEMNVSTLELGDSALYLCASSLHRGANTGELFFGEGSRLTVL.